The 8 T cell receptor beta chains below all came from one sample that was sequenced in a study of blood T cell repertoires in COVID-19 (dated by TCRdb to 2019 to 2021). Library creation used the immunoSEQ multiplex PCR assay. This immuneACCESS table, as held by TCRdb, lists in-frame sequences with V and J called but not all clones. Of the missing ones, under half trace to an unresolved V gene in checked studies; the others have no known cause. Present in this sample are some 340,000 clones, 90% of which were seen just once. Roughly 3.9% of the sample comes from the top ten. The source material was PBMCs or T cells enriched from blood (not recorded which). These receptors all come from a woman in her 30s who had been exposed to COVID-19.

This clone was seen once. CDR3 bases: TGTGCCAGCAGCCAAGCCCGGGACAGCCTCCAGTTCTTC. Protein sequence: CASSQARDSLQFF. V is TRBV3-1 (or the pseudogene TRBV3-2) and J is TRBJ2-1, with 7 positions matching TRBD1. This CDR3 is 13 amino acids long. J lost 13 bases, V lost 1 base, and 7 bases had no gene match. Germline V gene lookup returns CDR1 LGHDT and CDR2 YNNKEL (reference sequence).

This clone occurred once. The V and J genes are TRBV5-1 and TRBJ2-5; 14 nucleotides match TRBD2. CDR3 length: 16 residues. Germline lookup yields CDR1 SGHRS and CDR2 YFSETQ. Trimming at V came to 3 bases and at J to 1 base, leaving 2 bases not matched to a gene. DNA of the CDR3: TGCGCCAGCAGCTCCGGGACTAGCGGGGGCCAAGAGACCCAGTACTTC. This gives the protein CASSSGTSGGQETQYF.

The V and J genes are TRBV9 and TRBJ2-7; D is perhaps TRBD1 (6 bases). In germline, CDR1 is SGDLS, CDR2 YYNGEE. The CDR3 extends over 14 amino acids. Trimming left V 0 bases short and J 8 bases short, with 15 bases between. CDR3 region: CASSVEPGALKQYF. CDR3 DNA: TGTGCCAGCAGCGTAGAACCAGGGGCTCTGAAGCAGTACTTC. Based on the CDR3 plus reference TRBV9 and TRBJ2-7, the full variable domain is DSGVTQTPKHLITATGQRVTLRCSPRSGDLSVYWYQQSLDQGLQFLIQYYNGEERAKGNILERFSAQQFPDLHSELNLSSLELGDSALYFCASSVEPGALKQYFGPGTRLTVT.

V and J are TRBV29-1 and TRBJ1-2, with TRBD1 identical over 10 bases. V shed 7 bases and J 4 bases; nucleotides not matched to a gene: 6. There are 13 residues in the CDR3. CDR1 is SQVTM and CDR2 is ANQGSEA in the germline V gene. The CDR3 region has the DNA TGCAGCGCCTCGACAGGGGGCGCCTATGGCTACACCTTC. Protein sequence: CSASTGGAYGYTF.

This sequence joins TRBV27 and TRBJ1-6; 8 bases fit TRBD1. Germline V gene sequence: CDR1 MNHEY, CDR2 SMNVEV (reference sequence). V lost 3 bases to trimming and J lost 5 bases; unmatched junction nucleotides: 18. CDR3 size: 20 residues. The CDR3 loop is CASSFRLSDRAFIHNSPLHF. The CDR3 nucleotides read TGTGCCAGCAGTTTTCGACTCTCGGACAGGGCTTTCATTCATAATTCACCCCTCCACTTT.

This clone was detected a few times. V gene TRBV12-5 combines with J gene TRBJ2-1; no clear D. CDR3 size: 16 residues. Trimming stripped 6 bases from V and 0 bases from J, with 15 bases between. CDR1 and CDR2 (germline): LGHNT, FRNRAP. CDR3 DNA: TGTGCTAGTGGCCCCCCTCTAGGCAGCTCCTACAATGAGCAGTTCTTC. As protein: CASGPPLGSSYNEQFF.

J is TRBJ2-7 and V is TRBV5-1; D might be TRBD2 (6 bases). The CDR3 length is 14 residues. With 4 bases removed from V and 1 base from J, the gap between germline ends came to 12 bases. Germline V CDR1 and CDR2: SGHRS, YFSETQ. CDR3 nucleotide sequence: TGCGCCAGCAGCCCAGCGGGTCTGTCCTACGAGCAGTACTTC. As protein: CASSPAGLSYEQYF.

This clone came up many times. The chain has TRBV7-9 and TRBJ2-3; a weak D match, TRBD1 (7 bases). The V gene lost 10 bases and the J gene lost 6 bases, with 17 bases spanning the gap. The length of the CDR3 is 13 residues. The V gene's germline CDR1 is SEHNR and CDR2 FQNEAQ (reference sequence). This chain's CDR3 is CATARQGGDTQYF. In nucleotides, the CDR3 is TGTGCCACCGCGCGGCAGGGGGGCGATACGCAGTATTTT.